The entry that follows covers one T cell receptor beta chain sequence. Its cognate antigen is unknown. This specimen comes from a study of cytomegalovirus exposure and HLA in healthy donors. Study-wide points: For most TCR beta V segments, an earlier analysis put the productive rate at about 87% or about 30% of the time. Presence/absence analyses supposed approximately even sequencing depth among donors.

The CDR3 totals 11 residues. Germline CDR1 DFQATT, CDR2 SNEGSKA (reference sequence). The V end lost 6 bases, the J end lost 1 base, and 6 bases lay between the germline ends. Amplification used 60 Vbeta primers and 13 Jbeta primers. In the authors' workflow: The count from a later analysis was tens of millions of unique TCR beta chains, some 12 million of them shared. Sequencing used immunoSEQ multiplex PCR; TCRdb keeps in-frame clones, though not all of them. Clone size and the V and J calls come from that table; the DNA yielded D and trimming. The table has around 150,000 clones, approximately 74% seen once.

The sequence was obtained from a woman between 25 and 40 years old in good health and CMV-seronegative. The specimen sequenced was PBMCs. This chain joins TRBV20-1 and TRBJ2-5; D is unclear. The CDR3 DNA follows: TGCAGTGCAGGCGGCCAAGAGACCCAGTACTTC. Translation gives CSAGGQETQYF.